This T cell receptor beta chain appears in the sequencing data of a study of spatial heterogeneity in lung cancer. V shed 3 bases and J shed 8 bases, with 16 bases lying between them. The CDR3 extends over 15 amino acids. The germline CDR1 and CDR2 sequences are KGHSH and LQKENI. Each CDR3 protein is one row after TCRdb ran MiXCR on the 5' RACE reads. Of approximately 3,000 distinct CDR3 sequences listed, about an eighth are singletons. By proportion, this clonotype is medium-sized. Its antigen is unidentified. Study outcomes and limitations: Counts that tracked tumor mutation counts were those of expanded intratumoral alpha and beta TCRs.

Stated time point: sample taken at primary tumor resection. This clonotype was obtained from a male donor with early-stage non-small cell lung cancer. The chain has TRBV18 and TRBJ1-4, with D perhaps TRBD1 (5 bases). The material sequenced was lung tumor tissue, taken at surgery. The CDR3 DNA sequence: TGTGCCAGCTCACCCCAATCAGGGTCACAGGAAAAACTGTTTTTT. Amino acids: CASSPQSGSQEKLFF.